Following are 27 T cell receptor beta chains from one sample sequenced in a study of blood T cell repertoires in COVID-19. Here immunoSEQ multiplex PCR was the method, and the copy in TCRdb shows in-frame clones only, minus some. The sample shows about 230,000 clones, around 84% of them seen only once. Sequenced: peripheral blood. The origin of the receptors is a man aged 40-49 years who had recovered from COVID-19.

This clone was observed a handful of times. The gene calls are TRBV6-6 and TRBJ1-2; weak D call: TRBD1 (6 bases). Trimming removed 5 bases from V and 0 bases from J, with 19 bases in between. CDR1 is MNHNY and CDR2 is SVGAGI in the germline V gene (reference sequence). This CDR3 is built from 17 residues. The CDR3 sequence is CASSRKGGGATNYGYTF. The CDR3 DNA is TGTGCCAGCAGTCGCAAGGGTGGGGGGGCCACTAACTATGGCTACACCTTC.

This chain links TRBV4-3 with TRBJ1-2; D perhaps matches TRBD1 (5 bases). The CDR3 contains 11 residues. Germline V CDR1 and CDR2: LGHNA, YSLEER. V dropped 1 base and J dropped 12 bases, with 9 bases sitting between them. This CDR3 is CASSQGRTHTF. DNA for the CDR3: TGCGCCAGCAGCCAAGGTCGGACACACACCTTC.

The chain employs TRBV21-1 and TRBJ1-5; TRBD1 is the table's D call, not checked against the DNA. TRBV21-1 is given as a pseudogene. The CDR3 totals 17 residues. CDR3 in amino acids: CASIPGTGTPPNQPQHF. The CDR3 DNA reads TGTGCCAGCATTCCCGGGACAGGGACCCCCCCCAATCAGCCCCAGCATTTT.

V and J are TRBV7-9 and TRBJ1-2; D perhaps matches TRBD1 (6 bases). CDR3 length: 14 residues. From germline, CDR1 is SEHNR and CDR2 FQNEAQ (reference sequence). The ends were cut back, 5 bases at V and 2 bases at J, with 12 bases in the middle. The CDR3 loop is CASSQGNINYGYTF. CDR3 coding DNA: TGTGCCAGCAGCCAGGGGAACATCAACTATGGCTACACCTTC.

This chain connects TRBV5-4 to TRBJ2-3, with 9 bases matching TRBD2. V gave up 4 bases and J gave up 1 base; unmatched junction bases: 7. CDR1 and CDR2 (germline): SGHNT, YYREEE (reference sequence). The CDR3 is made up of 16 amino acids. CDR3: CASSPAGGLGTDTQYF. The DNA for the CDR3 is TGTGCCAGCAGCCCCGCGGGGGGGCTCGGCACAGATACGCAGTATTTT.

The DNA for the CDR3 is TGTGCCAGCAAAAAATGGGGACAGGGCGGCGAAAAACTGTTTTTT. Protein: CASKKWGQGGEKLFF. This rearrangement joins TRBV6-5 to TRBJ1-4, with TRBD1 matching 9 bases. V was pared by 7 bases and J by 8 bases, with 11 bases of the junction left unmatched. Per the germline V gene, CDR1 is MNHEY and CDR2 is SVGAGI. The CDR3 totals 15 residues.

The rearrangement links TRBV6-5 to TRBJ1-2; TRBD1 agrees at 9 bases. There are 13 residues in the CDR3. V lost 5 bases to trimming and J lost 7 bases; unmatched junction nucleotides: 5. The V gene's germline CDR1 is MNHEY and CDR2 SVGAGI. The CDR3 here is CASSLGQGGGYTF. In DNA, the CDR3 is TGTGCCAGCAGTCTGGGACAGGGCGGTGGCTACACCTTC.

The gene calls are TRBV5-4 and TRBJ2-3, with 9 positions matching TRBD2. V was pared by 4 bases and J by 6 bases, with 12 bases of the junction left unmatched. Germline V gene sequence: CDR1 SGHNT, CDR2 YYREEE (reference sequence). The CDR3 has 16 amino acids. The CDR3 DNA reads TGTGCCAGCAGCAACCCGGGACTAGCCGCTCGGGATACGCAGTATTTT. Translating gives CASSNPGLAARDTQYF.

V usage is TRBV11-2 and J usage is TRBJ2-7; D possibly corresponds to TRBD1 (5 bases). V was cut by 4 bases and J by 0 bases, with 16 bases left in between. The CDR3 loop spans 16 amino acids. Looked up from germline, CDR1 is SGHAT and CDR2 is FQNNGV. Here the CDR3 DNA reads TGTGCCAGCAGCTCCGTGAAGGGGCGGAACTCCTACGAGCAGTACTTC. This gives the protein CASSSVKGRNSYEQYF.

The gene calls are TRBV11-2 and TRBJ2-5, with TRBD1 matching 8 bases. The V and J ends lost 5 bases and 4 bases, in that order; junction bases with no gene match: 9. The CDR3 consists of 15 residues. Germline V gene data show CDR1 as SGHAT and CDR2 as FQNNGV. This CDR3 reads CASSPQTGVRETQYF. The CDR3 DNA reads TGTGCCAGCAGCCCGCAGACAGGGGTCAGAGAGACCCAGTACTTC.

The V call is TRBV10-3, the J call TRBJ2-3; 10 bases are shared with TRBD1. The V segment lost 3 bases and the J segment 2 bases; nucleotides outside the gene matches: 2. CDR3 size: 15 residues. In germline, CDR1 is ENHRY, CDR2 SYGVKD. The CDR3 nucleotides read TGTGCCATCAGTGACGGGACAGGGGACACAGATACGCAGTATTTT. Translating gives CAISDGTGDTDTQYF.

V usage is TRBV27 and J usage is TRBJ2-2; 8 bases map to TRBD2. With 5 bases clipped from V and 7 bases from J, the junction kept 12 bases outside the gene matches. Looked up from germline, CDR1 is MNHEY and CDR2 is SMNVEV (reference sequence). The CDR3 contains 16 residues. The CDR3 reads CASSPSRGEWIGELFF. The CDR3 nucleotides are TGTGCCAGCAGTCCTTCGCGGGGGGAGTGGATCGGGGAGCTGTTTTTT.

Here the CDR3 DNA reads TGTGCCAGCAGCTTAAAGGGACAGGGGGCCGTATATACGCAGTATTTT. Translated, it gives CASSLKGQGAVYTQYF. This chain connects TRBV7-9 to TRBJ2-3, with TRBD1 matching 12 bases. Looked up from germline, CDR1 is SEHNR and CDR2 is FQNEAQ (reference sequence). V was clipped by 2 bases and J by 7 bases; unmatched bases: 7. This CDR3 comprises 16 residues.

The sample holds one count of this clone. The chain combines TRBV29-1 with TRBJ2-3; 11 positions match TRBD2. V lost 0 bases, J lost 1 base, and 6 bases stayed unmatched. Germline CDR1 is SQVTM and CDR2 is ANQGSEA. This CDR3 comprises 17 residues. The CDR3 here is CSVEDDLAGGRTDTQYF. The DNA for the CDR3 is TGCAGCGTTGAAGATGACCTAGCGGGGGGCCGCACAGATACGCAGTATTTT.

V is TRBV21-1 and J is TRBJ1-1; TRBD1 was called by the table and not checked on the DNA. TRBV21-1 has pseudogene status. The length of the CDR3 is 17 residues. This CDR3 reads CASSKGGPGRGNTEAFF. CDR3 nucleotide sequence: TGTGCCAGCAGCAAAGGCGGTCCGGGCAGGGGAAACACTGAAGCTTTCTTT.

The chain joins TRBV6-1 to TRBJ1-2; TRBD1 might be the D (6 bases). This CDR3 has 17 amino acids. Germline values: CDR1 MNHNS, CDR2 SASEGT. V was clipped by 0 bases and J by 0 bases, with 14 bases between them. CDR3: CASSEARPGAANYGYTF. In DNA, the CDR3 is TGTGCCAGCAGTGAAGCCCGCCCAGGGGCAGCTAACTATGGCTACACCTTC.

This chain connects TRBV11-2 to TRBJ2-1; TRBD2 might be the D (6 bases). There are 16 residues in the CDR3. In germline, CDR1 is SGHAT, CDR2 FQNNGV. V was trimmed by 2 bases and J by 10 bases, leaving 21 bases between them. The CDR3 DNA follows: TGTGCCAGCAGCTTACTGAGCGGGTACCTACGGGGGGAGCAGTTCTTC. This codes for CASSLLSGYLRGEQFF.

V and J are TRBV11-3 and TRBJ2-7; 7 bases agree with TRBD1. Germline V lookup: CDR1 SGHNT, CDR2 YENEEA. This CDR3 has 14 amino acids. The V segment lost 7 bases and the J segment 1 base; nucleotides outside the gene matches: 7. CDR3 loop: CASNSGTESYEQYF. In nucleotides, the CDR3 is TGTGCCAGCAACTCCGGGACAGAGTCCTACGAGCAGTACTTC.

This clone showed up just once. The chain's CDR3 is CSASLAGGTDTQYF. The CDR3, as DNA: TGCAGTGCTAGTCTAGCGGGGGGCACAGATACGCAGTATTTT. The J gene is TRBJ2-3, the V gene TRBV20-1; TRBD2 aligns across 10 bases. Germline trimming cut 3 bases from V and 1 base from J; bases unmatched to any gene: 1. The CDR3 spans 14 residues. CDR1 and CDR2 from the germline V gene are DFQATT and SNEGSKA (reference sequence).

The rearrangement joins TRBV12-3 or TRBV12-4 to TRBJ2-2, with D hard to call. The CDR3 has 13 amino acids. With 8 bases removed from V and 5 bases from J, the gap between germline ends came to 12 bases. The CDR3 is CASGYGGTGELFF. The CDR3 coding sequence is TGTGCCAGCGGCTACGGCGGTACCGGGGAGCTGTTTTTT.

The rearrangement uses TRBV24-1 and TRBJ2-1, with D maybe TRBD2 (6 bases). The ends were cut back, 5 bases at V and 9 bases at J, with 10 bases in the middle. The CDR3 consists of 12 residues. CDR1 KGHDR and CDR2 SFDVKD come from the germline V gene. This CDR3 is CATSGGRGEQFF. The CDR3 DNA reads TGTGCCACCAGTGGCGGGCGGGGTGAGCAGTTCTTC.

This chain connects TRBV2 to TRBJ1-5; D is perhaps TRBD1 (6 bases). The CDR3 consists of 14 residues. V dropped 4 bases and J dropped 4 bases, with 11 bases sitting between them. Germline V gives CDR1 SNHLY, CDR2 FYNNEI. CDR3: CASSVGQRNQPQHF. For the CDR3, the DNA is TGTGCCAGCAGTGTCGGACAGAGAAATCAGCCCCAGCATTTT.

The CDR3 here is CSVEVASSGNTEAFF. The CDR3 DNA sequence: TGCAGCGTTGAAGTAGCGTCCTCAGGGAACACTGAAGCTTTCTTT. The gene calls are TRBV29-1 and TRBJ1-1; D gene ambiguous. Germline V gene sequence: CDR1 SQVTM, CDR2 ANQGSEA. Trimming stripped 1 base from V and 1 base from J, with 13 bases between. This CDR3 is built from 15 residues.

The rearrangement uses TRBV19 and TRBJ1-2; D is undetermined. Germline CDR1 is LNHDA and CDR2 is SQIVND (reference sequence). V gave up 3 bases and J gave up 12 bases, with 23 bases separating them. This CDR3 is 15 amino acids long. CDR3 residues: CASSISKVEAGLNTF. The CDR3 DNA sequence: TGTGCCAGTAGTATTAGTAAAGTTGAGGCAGGACTGAACACCTTC.

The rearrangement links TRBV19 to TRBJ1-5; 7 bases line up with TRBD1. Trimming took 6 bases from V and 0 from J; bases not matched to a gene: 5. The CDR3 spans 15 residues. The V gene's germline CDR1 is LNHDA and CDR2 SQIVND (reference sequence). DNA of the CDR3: TGTGCCAGTAGGAAGGGGGCCTATAGCAATCAGCCCCAGCATTTT. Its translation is CASRKGAYSNQPQHF.

CDR3 loop: CASSGRLNTEAFF. In DNA form, the CDR3 reads TGTGCCTCAAGTGGCAGATTGAACACTGAAGCTTTCTTT. V usage is TRBV12-3 or TRBV12-4 and J usage is TRBJ1-1; D ambiguous. The CDR3 extends over 13 amino acids. The V end was cut by 11 bases, the J end by 0 bases, with 13 bases between.

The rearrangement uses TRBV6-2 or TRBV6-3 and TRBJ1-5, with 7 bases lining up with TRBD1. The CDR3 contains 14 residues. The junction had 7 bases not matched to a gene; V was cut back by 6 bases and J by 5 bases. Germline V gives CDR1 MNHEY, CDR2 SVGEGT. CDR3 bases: TGTGCCAGCAGCGACAGGGTAGAAGATCAGCCCCAGCATTTT. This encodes CASSDRVEDQPQHF.